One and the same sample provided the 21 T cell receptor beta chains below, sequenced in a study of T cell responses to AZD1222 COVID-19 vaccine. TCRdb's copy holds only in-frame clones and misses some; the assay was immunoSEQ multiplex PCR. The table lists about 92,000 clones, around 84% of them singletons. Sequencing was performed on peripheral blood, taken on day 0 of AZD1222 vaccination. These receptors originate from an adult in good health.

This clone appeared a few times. The chain's CDR3 is CASSRGGQPKGEQFF. The CDR3 coding sequence is TGTGCCAGCAGTCGTGGGGGACAGCCGAAAGGGGAGCAGTTCTTC. The V call is TRBV6-5, the J call TRBJ2-1; 7 nucleotides agree with TRBD1. V shed 5 bases, J shed 10 bases, and the junction held 14 bases outside the gene matches. Germline V gives CDR1 MNHEY, CDR2 SVGAGI. The CDR3 has 15 residues.

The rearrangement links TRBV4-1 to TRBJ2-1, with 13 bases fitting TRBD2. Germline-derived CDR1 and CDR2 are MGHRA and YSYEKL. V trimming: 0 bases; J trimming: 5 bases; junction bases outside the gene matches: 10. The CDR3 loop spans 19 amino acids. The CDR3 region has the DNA TGCGCCAGCAGCCAAGAATCCCTCAGGACTAGCGGGAGAAACAATGAGCAGTTCTTC. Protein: CASSQESLRTSGRNNEQFF.

The CDR3 region has the DNA TGTGCCAGTAGTATAGGTTCCGGGACGGCGAACACTGAAGCTTTCTTT. It yields the protein CASSIGSGTANTEAFF. The rearrangement joins TRBV19 to TRBJ1-1; possibly TRBD1 for D (5 bases). Between the trimmed V and J ends, which lost 1 base and 1 base, there was a span of 13 bases. Germline lookup yields CDR1 LNHDA and CDR2 SQIVND (reference sequence). The CDR3 runs 16 residues.

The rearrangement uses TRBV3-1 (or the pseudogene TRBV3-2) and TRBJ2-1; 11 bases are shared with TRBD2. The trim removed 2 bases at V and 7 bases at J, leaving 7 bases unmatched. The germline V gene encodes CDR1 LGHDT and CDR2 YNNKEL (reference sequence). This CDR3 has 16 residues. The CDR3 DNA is TGTGCCAGCAGCCAACTGACTAGCGGGAAGGGTAATGAGCAGTTCTTC. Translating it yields CASSQLTSGKGNEQFF.

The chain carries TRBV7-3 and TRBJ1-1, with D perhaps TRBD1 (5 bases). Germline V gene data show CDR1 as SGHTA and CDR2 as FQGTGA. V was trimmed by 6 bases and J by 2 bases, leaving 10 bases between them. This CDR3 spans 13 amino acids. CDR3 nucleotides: TGTGCCAGCAGTCCCCAGGGCAACACTGAAGCTTTCTTT. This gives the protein CASSPQGNTEAFF.

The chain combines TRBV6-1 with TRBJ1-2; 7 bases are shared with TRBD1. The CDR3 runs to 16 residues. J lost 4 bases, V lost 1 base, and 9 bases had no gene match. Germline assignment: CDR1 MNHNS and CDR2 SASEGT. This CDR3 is CASSEDRTGIVYGYTF. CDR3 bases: TGTGCCAGCAGTGAAGATCGGACAGGTATTGTCTATGGCTACACCTTC.

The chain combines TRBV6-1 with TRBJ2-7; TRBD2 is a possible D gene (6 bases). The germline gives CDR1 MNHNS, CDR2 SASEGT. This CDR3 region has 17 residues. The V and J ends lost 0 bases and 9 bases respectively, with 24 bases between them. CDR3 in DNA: TGTGCCAGCAGTGAAGCGACGGCAGGGATAATCCTCGGGGGGCAGTACTTC. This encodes CASSEATAGIILGGQYF.

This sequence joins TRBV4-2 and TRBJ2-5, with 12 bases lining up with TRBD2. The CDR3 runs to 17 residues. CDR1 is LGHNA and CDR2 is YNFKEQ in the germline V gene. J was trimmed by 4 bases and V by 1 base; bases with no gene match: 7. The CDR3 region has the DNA TGTGCCAGCAGCCAAGGACTAGCGGGAGAGGCCCCAGAGACCCAGTACTTC. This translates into CASSQGLAGEAPETQYF.

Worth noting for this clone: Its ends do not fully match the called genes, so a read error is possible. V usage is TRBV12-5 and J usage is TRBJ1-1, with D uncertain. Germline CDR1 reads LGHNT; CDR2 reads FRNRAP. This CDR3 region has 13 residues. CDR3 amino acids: CASGLAGDTEAFF. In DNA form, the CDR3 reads TGTGCTAGTGGCTTGGCCGGGGACACTGAAGCTTTCTTT.

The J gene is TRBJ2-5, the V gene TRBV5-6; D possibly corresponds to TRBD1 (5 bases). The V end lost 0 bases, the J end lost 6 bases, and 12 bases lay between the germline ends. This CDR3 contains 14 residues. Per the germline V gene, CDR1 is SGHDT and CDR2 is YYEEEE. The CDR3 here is CASSLVAGQKTQYF. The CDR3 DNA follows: TGTGCCAGCAGCTTGGTCGCAGGGCAGAAGACCCAGTACTTC.

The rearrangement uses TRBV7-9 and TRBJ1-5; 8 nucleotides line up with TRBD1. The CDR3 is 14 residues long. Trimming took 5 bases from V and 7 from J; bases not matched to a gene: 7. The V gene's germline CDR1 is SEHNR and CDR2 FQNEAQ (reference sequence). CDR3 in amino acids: CASSGSTGEQPQHF. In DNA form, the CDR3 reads TGTGCCAGCAGCGGCTCGACAGGGGAGCAGCCCCAGCATTTT.

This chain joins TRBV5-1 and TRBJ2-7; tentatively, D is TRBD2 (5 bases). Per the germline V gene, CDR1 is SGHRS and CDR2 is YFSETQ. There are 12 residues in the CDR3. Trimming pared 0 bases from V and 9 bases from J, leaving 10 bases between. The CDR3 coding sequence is TGCGCCAGCAGCTTGGACGTAGGGAGGCAGTACTTC. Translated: CASSLDVGRQYF. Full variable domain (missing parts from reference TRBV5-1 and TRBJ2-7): KAGVTQTPRYLIKTRGQQVTLSCSPISGHRSVSWYQQTPGQGLQFLFEYFSETQRNKGNFPGRFSGRQFSNSRSEMNVSTLELGDSALYLCASSLDVGRQYFGPGTRLTVT.

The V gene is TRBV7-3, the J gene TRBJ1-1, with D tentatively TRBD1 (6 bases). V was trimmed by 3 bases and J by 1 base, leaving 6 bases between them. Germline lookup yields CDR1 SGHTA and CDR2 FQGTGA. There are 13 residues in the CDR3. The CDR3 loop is CASSFRGNTEAFF. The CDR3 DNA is TGTGCCAGCAGCTTCAGGGGGAACACTGAAGCTTTCTTT.

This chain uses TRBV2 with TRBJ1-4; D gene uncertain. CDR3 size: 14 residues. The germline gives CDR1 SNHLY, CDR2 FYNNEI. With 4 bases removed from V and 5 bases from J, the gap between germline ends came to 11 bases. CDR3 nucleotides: TGTGCCAGCAGTGTCAGCAGCATCAATGAAAAACTGTTTTTT. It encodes CASSVSSINEKLFF.

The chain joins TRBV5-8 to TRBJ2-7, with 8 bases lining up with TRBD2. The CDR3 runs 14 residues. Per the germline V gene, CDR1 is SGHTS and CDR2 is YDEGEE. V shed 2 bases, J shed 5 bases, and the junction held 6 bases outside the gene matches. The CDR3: CASSLWTSSHEQYF. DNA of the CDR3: TGTGCCAGCAGCTTATGGACTAGCAGCCACGAGCAGTACTTC. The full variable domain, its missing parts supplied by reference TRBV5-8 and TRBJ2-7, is EAGVTQSPTHLIKTRGQQATLRCSPISGHTSVYWYQQALGLGLQFLLWYDEGEERNRGNFPPRFSGRQFPNYSSELNVNALELEDSALYLCASSLWTSSHEQYFGPGTRLTVT.

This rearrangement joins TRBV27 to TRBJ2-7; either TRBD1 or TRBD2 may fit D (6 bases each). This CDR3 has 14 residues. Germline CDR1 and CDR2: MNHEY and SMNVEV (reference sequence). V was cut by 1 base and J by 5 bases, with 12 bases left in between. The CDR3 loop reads CASSLYRGVNEQYF. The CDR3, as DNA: TGTGCCAGCAGTTTATATAGGGGGGTAAACGAGCAGTACTTC.

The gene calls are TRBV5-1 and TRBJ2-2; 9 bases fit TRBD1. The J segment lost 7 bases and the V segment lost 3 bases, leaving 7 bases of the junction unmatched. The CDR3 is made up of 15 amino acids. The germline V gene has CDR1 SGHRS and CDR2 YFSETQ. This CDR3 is CASSSWDRDGGELFF. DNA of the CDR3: TGCGCCAGCAGCTCCTGGGACAGGGATGGCGGGGAGCTGTTTTTT.

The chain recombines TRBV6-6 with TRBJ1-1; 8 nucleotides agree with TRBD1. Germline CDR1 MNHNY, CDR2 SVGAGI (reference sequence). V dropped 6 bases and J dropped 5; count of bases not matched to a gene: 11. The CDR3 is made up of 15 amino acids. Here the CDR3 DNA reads TGTGCCAGCAGGGAATCTCAGGGGGCTTTGACTGAAGCTTTCTTT. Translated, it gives CASRESQGALTEAFF.

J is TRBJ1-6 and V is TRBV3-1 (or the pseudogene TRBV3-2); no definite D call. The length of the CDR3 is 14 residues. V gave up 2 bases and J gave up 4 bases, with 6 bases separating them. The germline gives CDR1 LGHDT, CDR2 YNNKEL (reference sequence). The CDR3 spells CASSQRRYNSPLHF. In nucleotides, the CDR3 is TGTGCCAGCAGCCAACGGAGATATAATTCACCCCTCCACTTT.

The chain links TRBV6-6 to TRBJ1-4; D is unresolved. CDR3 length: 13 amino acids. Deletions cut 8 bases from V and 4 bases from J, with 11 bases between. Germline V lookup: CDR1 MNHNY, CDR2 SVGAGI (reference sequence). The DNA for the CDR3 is TGTGCCAGCCAAAGGACGGGTAATGAAAAACTGTTTTTT. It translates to CASQRTGNEKLFF.

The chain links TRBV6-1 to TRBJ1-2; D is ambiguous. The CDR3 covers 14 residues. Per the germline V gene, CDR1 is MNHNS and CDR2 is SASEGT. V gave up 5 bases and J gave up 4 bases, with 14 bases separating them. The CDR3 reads CASSPDLSVYGYTF. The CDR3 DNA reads TGTGCCAGCAGTCCCGACCTCAGCGTCTATGGCTACACCTTC.